This T cell receptor beta chain was found in a study of blood T cell repertoires in COVID-19. Study overall: From the United States, Italy and Spain came samples of acute and convalescent COVID-19. PBMCs, B-cell-depleted T cells, or T cells provided the cDNA or gDNA that made up the material.

How the authors handled the data: Nucleated cell number was recorded as an estimate derived from reference gene primer amplification. TCRdb keeps only in-frame clones here, not all; method: immunoSEQ multiplex PCR. V and J calls plus clone size are reproduced from that table; the DNA served to infer D and trimming. In the table there are approximately 500,000 clones, 89% of which are singletons. Seattle patients were enrolled during active infection and followed longitudinally. The CDR3 loop spans 15 amino acids. Trimming shortened V by 2 bases and J by 2 bases, and 10 bases separated the two germline ends. Germline values: CDR1 MNHNS, CDR2 SASEGT.

The sequenced sample was peripheral blood. The sequence was obtained from a man younger than 30 with COVID-19, enrolled during active disease. V gene TRBV6-1 combines with J gene TRBJ1-3; perhaps TRBD1 as D (5 bases). This CDR3 reads CASSEMTAPGNTIYF. For the CDR3, the DNA is TGTGCCAGCAGTGAAATGACAGCTCCTGGAAACACCATATATTTT.